The entry below describes one TCR beta chain. The specificity of this receptor is unknown. There are no base qualities to consult, and no much larger clone falls within one base. These data belong to a study of T cell responses to AZD1222 COVID-19 vaccine (dated by TCRdb to the early 2020s). Turning to the overall study: Because spike-specific TCR depth and breadth did not differ between the two schedules, AZD1222 recipients who got a second dose at roughly 4 weeks were pooled with those who got a second dose at roughly 12 weeks. TCR sequencing covered fewer than 250 trial participants: approximately 200 given two doses of AZD1222 and about 26 given two doses of MenACWY control vaccine. Trial participants were enrolled by age into 18-55, 56-69 and 70-plus year subgroups, with approximately 150, 30 and 60 TCR-sequenced participants respectively.

The CDR3 numbers 17 residues from cysteine through phenylalanine. The CDR3 DNA has 51 bases and is translated from base 1. The germline V gene gives CDR1 as MNHNS and CDR2 as SASEGT. Trimmed from V: 1 base; trimmed from J: 3 bases; junction bases lacking a gene match: 9. The CDR3 regions of human TCRbeta chains were analyzed by immunosequencing. On the authors' methods: Repertoire TCRs were matched against a reference library of SARS-CoV-2-specific TCRs generated with the MIRA antigen-specificity platform. Breadth was defined as the fraction of unique TCRs that were SARS-CoV-2-associated, and depth was defined as the fraction of total T cells that were SARS-CoV-2-associated. Using the MIRA data, every spike-specific TCR was mapped to the spike region that the TCR reacted to and assigned to either a CD4 or a CD8 class. Log10-transformed breadth and depth values were compared by one-way ANOVA with Sidak's multiple comparisons tests. In its TCRdb copy, this immuneACCESS table keeps in-frame sequences only and misses some clones. Where compared with another copy, unresolved V genes explain less than half of these, and the others have no known cause. Clone size and V and J calls were adopted from that table, with D and trimming inferred from the DNA. Across this sample there are about 68,000 clones, with roughly 90% seen only once. Of the sample, roughly 7.3% is held by the ten largest clones.

The full study reports these points: The 56-69-year group was small, and its depth increase did not reach significance, likely because of low power. Conclusions about previously exposed vaccinees are limited, since just five or six AZD1222 recipients were seropositive for SARS-CoV-2 at baseline. After two AZD1222 doses, spike-specific TCR breadth and depth were significantly higher than at day 0 and than in MenACWY recipients. Nearly half of unique spike-specific TCRs reportedly recognized epitopes outside regions mutated in the B.1.351 and B.1.1.7 variants. Because no samples from the day 14 peak response were available, repertoires could be characterized only after the peak T cell response. Most participants were white British and females outnumbered males, and the authors suggested that clonal diversity may have been underestimated. Vaccine-associated CD4 TCRs spanned the whole spike protein, with dominant responses in regions 160-218 and 743-854.

Interpreted using the paper, the time point label stands for: baseline before first vaccination. Samples from vaccinated people were obtained from the UK trials COV001 and COV002, which included a single-blind randomized controlled phase 2/3 trial of AZD1222 (ChAdOx1 nCoV-19) in healthy adults. For TCRbeta chain sequencing, PBMC samples from trial participants were taken at day 0 and at day 28 after the second dose. The sequence was collected from an adult in good health. The material sequenced was peripheral blood, taken on day 0 of AZD1222 vaccination. The sequence is built from TRBV6-1 and TRBJ1-5; 7 junctional bases match TRBD1. The DNA reads TGTGCCAGCAGTGAAGTTCAGGGGGTCGATCTCAATCAGCCCCAGCATTTT. It encodes CASSEVQGVDLNQPQHF.